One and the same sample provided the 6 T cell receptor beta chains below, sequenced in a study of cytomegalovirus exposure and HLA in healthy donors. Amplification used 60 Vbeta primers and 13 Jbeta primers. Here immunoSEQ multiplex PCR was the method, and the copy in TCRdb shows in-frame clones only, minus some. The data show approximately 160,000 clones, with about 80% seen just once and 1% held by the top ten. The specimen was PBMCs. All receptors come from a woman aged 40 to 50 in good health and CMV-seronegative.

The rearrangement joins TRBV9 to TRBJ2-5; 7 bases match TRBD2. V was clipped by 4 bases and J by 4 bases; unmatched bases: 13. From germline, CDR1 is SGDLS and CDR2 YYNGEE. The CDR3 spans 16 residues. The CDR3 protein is CASSPAGGRGGETQYF. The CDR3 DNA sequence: TGTGCCAGCAGCCCCGCCGGGGGGAGGGGAGGAGAGACCCAGTACTTC.

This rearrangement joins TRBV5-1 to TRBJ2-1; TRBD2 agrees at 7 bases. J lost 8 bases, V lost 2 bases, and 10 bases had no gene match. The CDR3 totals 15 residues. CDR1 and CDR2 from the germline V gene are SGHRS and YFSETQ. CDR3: CASSFLGGRLDEQFF. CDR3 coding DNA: TGCGCCAGCAGCTTCCTGGGCGGGAGATTAGATGAGCAGTTCTTC.

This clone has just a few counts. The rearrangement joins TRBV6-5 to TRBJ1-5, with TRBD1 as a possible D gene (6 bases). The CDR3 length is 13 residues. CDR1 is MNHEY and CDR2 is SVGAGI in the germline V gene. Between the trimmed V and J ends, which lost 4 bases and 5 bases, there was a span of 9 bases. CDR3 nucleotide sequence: TGTGCCAGCAGTTCTGCAGGGGATCAGCCCCAGCATTTT. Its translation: CASSSAGDQPQHF.

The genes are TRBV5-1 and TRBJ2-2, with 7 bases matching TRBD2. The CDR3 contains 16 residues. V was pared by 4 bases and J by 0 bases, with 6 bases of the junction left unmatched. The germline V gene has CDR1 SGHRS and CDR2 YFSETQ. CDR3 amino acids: CASSGGLAANTGELFF. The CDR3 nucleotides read TGCGCCAGCAGCGGGGGTCTAGCGGCGAACACCGGGGAGCTGTTTTTT.

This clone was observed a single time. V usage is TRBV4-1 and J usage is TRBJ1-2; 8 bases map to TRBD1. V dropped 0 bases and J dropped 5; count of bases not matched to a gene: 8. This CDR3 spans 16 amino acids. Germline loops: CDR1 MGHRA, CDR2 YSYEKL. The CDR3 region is CASSQEPPRTGYGYTF. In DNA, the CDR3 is TGCGCCAGCAGCCAAGAACCCCCACGGACAGGGTATGGCTACACCTTC.

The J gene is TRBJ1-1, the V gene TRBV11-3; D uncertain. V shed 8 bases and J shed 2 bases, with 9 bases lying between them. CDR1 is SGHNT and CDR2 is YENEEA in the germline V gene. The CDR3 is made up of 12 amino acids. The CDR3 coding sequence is TGTGCCAGCTCTACGCTAAACACTGAAGCTTTCTTT. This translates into CASSTLNTEAFF.